Here is one T cell receptor (beta chain) with its context. Together with a sample-barcoded 5' primer, a J-beta primer mix was included in a second PCR lasting about 7 to 12 cycles. MiXCR was run by TCRdb on the 5' RACE reads, yielding one entry per CDR3 protein. The sample holds about 1.5 million distinct CDR3 sequences, 40% to 45% seen once. The sample is drawn from a study of blood T cells in healthy people across ages. About the research overall: Per every two T cells, about one barcoded beta molecule was captured by template switching.

Between the trimmed V and J ends, which lost 5 bases and 6 bases, there was a span of 13 bases. Germline V lookup: CDR1 SGHTA, CDR2 FQGNSA. The CDR3 contains 13 residues. The sample was blood. J is TRBJ1-1 and V is TRBV7-2; no definite D call. This TCR came from a woman between 18 and 29 years old in good health. The chain's CDR3 is CASSADLGAEAFF. The CDR3, as DNA: TGTGCCAGCAGCGCTGATTTGGGCGCTGAAGCTTTCTTT.